Each of the 13 T cell receptor beta chains below was sequenced from the same sample in a study of monozygotic twins with inflammatory bowel disease (dated by TCRdb to the late 2010s). The library was made by 5' RACE. The listed sequencing device is Illumina HiSeq 2500. Following TCRdb reprocessing, every CDR3 protein sequence forms one entry, and DNA is not provided. The table for this sample shows over 200,000 distinct CDR3 sequences. The leading ten clones occupy 1.5% to 2% of the sample. Sequenced material: blood. These TCRs come from a human donor with ulcerative colitis or Crohn's disease, or a healthy co-twin of an affected twin (not recorded which).

Here the CDR3 reads CASSTYTGELFF. This chain joins TRBV19 and TRBJ2-2. CDR3 length equals 12 residues. Per the germline V gene, CDR1 is LNHDA and CDR2 is SQIVND (reference sequence).

The CDR3 sequence is CASRASAYNEQFF. The chain has TRBV2 and TRBJ2-1. The germline V gene encodes CDR1 SNHLY and CDR2 FYNNEI. The CDR3 has 13 residues.

The rearrangement joins TRBV27 to TRBJ2-6. The CDR3 extends over 17 amino acids. Germline V gene data show CDR1 as MNHEY and CDR2 as SMNVEV (reference sequence). The CDR3 reads CASSLLPPTVGANVLTF.

The rearrangement uses TRBV20-1 and TRBJ2-1; TCRdb picks TRBD1, but there is no DNA to check that call. Germline V gene sequence: CDR1 DFQATT, CDR2 SNEGSKA (reference sequence). The CDR3 has 14 residues. CDR3 in amino acids: CSAREPRGFNEQFF.

The chain recombines TRBV9 with TRBJ1-6. The CDR3 totals 15 residues. Germline V gene lookup returns CDR1 SGDLS and CDR2 YYNGEE. CDR3 amino acids: CASSVLGTWDSPLHF.

The V gene is TRBV20-1, the J gene TRBJ1-5; the D call from TCRdb, TRBD1, cannot be confirmed without DNA. Germline V CDR1 and CDR2: DFQATT, SNEGSKA (reference sequence). The CDR3 runs to 14 residues. This chain's CDR3 is CSAKATGGGQPQHF.

The genes are TRBV2 and TRBJ1-3. This CDR3 comprises 11 residues. Germline CDR1 is SNHLY and CDR2 is FYNNEI. This chain's CDR3 is CASSGWNTIYF.

The V call is TRBV7-2, the J call TRBJ1-4; the D gene TCRdb calls, TRBD1, cannot be checked with no DNA. CDR1 and CDR2 (germline): SGHTA, FQGNSA. This CDR3 spans 15 amino acids. CDR3 residues: CASSYQTGWGEILFF.

The chain recombines TRBV4-1 with TRBJ1-6. The CDR3 consists of 16 residues. Germline V gene lookup returns CDR1 MGHRA and CDR2 YSYEKL. The CDR3 reads CASSQPDGQINSPLHF.

J is TRBJ2-2 and V is TRBV5-1. Germline lookup yields CDR1 SGHRS and CDR2 YFSETQ. This CDR3 has 15 residues. CDR3 loop: CASSLPQTNTGELFF.

This CDR3 is CASSLVGGTTDTQYF. The chain has TRBV5-1 and TRBJ2-3; TCRdb selects TRBD2, and the lack of DNA leaves this call unchecked. This CDR3 contains 15 residues. Germline values: CDR1 SGHRS, CDR2 YFSETQ.

This rearrangement joins TRBV6-1 to TRBJ1-1. From germline, CDR1 is MNHNS and CDR2 SASEGT. The CDR3 loop spans 15 amino acids. The CDR3 is CASLGRVVRYTEAFF.

V gene TRBV5-1 combines with J gene TRBJ2-2. Per germline, CDR1 SGHRS and CDR2 YFSETQ. The CDR3 has 13 amino acids. The CDR3 loop reads CASSLTYTGELFF.